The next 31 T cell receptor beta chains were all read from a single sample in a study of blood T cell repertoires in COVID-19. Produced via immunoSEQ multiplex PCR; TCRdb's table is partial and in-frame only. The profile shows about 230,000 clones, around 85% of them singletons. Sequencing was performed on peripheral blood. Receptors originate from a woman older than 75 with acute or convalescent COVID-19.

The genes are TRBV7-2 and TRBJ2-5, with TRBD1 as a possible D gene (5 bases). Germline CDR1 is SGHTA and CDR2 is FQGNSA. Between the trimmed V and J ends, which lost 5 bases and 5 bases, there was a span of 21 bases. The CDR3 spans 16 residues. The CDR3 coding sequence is TGTGCCAGCAGCGGCAGGGCAGGGCCGATAGGGGAGACCCAGTACTTC. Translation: CASSGRAGPIGETQYF.

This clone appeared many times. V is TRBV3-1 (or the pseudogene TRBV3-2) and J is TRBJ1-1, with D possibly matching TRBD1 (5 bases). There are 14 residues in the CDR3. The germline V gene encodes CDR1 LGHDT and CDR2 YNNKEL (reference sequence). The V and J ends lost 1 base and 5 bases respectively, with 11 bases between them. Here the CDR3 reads CASSQVGGGTEAFF. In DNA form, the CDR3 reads TGTGCCAGCAGCCAAGTCGGGGGAGGGACTGAAGCTTTCTTT.

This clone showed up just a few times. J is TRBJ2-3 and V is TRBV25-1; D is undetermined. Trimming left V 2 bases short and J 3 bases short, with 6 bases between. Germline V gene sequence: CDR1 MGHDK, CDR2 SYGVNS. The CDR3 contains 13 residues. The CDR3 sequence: CASSEIVTDTQYF. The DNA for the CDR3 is TGTGCCAGCAGTGAAATAGTGACAGATACGCAGTATTTT.

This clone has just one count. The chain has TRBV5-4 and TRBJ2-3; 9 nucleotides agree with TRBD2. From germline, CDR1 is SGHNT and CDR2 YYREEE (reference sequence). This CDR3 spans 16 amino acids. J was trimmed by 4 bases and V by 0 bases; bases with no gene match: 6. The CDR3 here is CASSLDPSGAADTQYF. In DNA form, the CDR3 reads TGTGCCAGCAGCTTGGACCCTAGCGGGGCGGCAGATACGCAGTATTTT.

The CDR3 nucleotides are TGTGCCAGCAGCCAGGTAGGGGCTCAAGAGACCCAGTACTTC. Protein sequence: CASSQVGAQETQYF. V and J are TRBV4-2 and TRBJ2-5; the D gene is possibly TRBD1 (5 bases). The CDR3 has 14 residues. V was cut by 3 bases and J by 2 bases, with 10 bases left in between. Germline V gene sequence: CDR1 LGHNA, CDR2 YNFKEQ.

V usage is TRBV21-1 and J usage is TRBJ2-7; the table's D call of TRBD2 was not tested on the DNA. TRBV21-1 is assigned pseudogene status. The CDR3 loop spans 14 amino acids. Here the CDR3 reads CASTQSRGSHEQYF. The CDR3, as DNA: TGTGCCAGCACCCAAAGTCGGGGGAGCCACGAGCAGTACTTC.

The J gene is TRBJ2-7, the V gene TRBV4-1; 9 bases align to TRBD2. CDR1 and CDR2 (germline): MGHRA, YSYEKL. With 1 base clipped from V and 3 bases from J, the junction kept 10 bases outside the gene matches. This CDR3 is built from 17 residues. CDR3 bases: TGCGCCAGCAGCCAAGTAGGGGGCCATAGCGGGGGCTACGAGCAGTACTTC. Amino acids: CASSQVGGHSGGYEQYF.

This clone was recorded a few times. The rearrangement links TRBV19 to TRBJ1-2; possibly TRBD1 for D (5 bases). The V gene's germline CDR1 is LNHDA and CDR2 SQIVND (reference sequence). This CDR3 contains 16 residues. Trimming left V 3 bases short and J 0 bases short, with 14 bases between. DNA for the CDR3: TGTGCCAGTAGTATCCAGAGCAGGGATTCTAACTATGGCTACACCTTC. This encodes CASSIQSRDSNYGYTF.

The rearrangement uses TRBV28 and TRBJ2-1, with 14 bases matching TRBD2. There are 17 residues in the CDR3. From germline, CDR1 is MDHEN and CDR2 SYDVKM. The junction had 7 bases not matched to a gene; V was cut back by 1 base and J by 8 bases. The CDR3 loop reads CASSLSGTSGRSYEQFF. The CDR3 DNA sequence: TGTGCCAGCAGTTTATCCGGGACTAGCGGGAGAAGCTATGAGCAGTTCTTC.

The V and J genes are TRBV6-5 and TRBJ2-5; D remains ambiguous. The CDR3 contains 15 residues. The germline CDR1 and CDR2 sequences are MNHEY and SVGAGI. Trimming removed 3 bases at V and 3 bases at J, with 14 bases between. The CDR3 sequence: CASSYGYEEKETQYF. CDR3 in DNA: TGTGCCAGCAGTTATGGGTACGAGGAAAAAGAGACCCAGTACTTC.

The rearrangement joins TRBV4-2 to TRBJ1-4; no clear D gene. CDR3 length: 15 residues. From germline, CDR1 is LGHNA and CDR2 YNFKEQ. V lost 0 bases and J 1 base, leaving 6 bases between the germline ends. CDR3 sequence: CASSQDYRTNEKLFF. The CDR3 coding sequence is TGTGCCAGCAGCCAAGACTACAGAACTAATGAAAAACTGTTTTTT.

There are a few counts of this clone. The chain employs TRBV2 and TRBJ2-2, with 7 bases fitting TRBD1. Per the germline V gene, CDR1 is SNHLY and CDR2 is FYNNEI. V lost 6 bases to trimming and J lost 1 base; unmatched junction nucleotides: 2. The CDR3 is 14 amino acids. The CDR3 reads CASRDRLNTGELFF. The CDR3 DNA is TGTGCCAGCAGGGACAGGTTGAACACCGGGGAGCTGTTTTTT. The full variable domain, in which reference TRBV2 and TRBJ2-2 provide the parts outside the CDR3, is EPEVTQTPSHQVTQMGQEVILRCVPISNHLYFYWYRQILGQKVEFLVSFYNNEISEKSEIFDDQFSVERPDGSNFTLKIRSTKLEDSAMYFCASRDRLNTGELFFGEGSRLTVL.

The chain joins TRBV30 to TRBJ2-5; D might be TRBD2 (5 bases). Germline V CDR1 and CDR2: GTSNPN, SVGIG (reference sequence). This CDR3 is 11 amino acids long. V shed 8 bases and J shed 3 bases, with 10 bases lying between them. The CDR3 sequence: CASRGEETQYF. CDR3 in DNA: TGTGCCAGCCGGGGAGAAGAGACCCAGTACTTC.

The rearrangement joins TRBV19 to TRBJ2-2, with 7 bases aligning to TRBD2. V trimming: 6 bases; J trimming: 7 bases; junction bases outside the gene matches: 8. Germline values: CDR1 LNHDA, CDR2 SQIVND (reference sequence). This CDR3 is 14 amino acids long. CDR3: CASREAGLIGELFF. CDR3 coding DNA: TGTGCCAGTAGGGAGGCGGGACTAATCGGGGAGCTGTTTTTT. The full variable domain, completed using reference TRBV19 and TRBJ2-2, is DGGITQSPKYLFRKEGQNVTLSCEQNLNHDAMYWYRQDPGQGLRLIYYSQIVNDFQKGDIAEGYSVSREKKESFPLTVTSAQKNPTAFYLCASREAGLIGELFFGEGSRLTVL.

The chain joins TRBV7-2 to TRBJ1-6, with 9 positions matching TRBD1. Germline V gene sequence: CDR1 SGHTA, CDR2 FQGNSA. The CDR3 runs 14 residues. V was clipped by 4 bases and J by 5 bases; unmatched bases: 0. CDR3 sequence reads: CASSWDRDNSPLHF. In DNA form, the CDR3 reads TGTGCCAGCAGCTGGGACAGGGATAATTCACCCCTCCACTTT.

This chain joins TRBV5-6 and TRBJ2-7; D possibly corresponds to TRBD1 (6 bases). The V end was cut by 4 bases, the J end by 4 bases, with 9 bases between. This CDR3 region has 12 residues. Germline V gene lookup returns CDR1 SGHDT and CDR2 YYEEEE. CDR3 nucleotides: TGTGCCAGCAGCGTACAGGGATACGAGCAGTACTTC. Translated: CASSVQGYEQYF. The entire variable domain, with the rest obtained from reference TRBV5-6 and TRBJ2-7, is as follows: DAGVTQSPTHLIKTRGQQVTLRCSPKSGHDTVSWYQQALGQGPQFIFQYYEEEERQRGNFPDRFSGHQFPNYSSELNVNALLLGDSALYLCASSVQGYEQYFGPGTRLTVT.

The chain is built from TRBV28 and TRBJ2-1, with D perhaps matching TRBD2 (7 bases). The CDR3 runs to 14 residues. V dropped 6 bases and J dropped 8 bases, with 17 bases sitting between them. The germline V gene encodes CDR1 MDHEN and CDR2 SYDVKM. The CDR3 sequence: CASSKTGGADEQFF. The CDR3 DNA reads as TGTGCCAGCAGCAAGACTGGGGGGGCGGATGAGCAGTTCTTC.

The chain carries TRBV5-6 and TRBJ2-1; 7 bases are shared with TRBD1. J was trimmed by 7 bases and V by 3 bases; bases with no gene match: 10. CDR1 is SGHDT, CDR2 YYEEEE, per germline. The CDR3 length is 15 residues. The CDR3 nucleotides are TGTGCCAGCAGCTGGGAGTGGACAGGAAATAATGAGCAGTTCTTC. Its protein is CASSWEWTGNNEQFF.

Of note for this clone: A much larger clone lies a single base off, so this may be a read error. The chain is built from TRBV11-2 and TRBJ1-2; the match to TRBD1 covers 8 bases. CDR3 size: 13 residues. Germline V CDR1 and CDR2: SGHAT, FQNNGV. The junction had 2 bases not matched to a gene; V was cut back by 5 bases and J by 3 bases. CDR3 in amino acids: CASSLQGDYGYTF. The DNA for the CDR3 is TGTGCCAGCAGCCTACAGGGGGACTATGGCTACACCTTC.

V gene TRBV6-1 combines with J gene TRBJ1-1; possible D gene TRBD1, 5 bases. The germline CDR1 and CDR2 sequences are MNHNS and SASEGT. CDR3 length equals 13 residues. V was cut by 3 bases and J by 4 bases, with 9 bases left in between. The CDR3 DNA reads TGTGCCAGCAGTGAGACAAGGGGCACTGAAGCTTTCTTT. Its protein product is CASSETRGTEAFF.

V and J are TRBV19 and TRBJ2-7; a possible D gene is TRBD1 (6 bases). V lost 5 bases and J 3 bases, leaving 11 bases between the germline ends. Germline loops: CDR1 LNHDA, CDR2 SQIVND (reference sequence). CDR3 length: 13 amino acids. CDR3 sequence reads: CASSSRRGYEQYF. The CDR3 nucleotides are TGTGCCAGTAGTTCCCGCAGGGGCTACGAGCAGTACTTC.

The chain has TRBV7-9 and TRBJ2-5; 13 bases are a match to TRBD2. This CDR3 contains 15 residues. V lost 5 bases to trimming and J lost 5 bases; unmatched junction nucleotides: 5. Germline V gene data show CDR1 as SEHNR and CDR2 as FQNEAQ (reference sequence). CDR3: CASSRTSGRGETQYF. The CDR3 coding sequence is TGTGCCAGCAGCCGGACTAGCGGGAGAGGGGAGACCCAGTACTTC.

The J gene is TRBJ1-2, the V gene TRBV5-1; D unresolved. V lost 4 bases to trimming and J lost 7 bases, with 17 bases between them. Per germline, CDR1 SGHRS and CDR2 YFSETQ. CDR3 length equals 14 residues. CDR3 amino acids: CASSPGVTNPGYTF. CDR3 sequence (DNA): TGCGCCAGCAGCCCCGGAGTGACGAACCCTGGCTACACCTTC. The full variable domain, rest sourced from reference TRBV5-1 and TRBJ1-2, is KAGVTQTPRYLIKTRGQQVTLSCSPISGHRSVSWYQQTPGQGLQFLFEYFSETQRNKGNFPGRFSGRQFSNSRSEMNVSTLELGDSALYLCASSPGVTNPGYTFGSGTRLTVV.

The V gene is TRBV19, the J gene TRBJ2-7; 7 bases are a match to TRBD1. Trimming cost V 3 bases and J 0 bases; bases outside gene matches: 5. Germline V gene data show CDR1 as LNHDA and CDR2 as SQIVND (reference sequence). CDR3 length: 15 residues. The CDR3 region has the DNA TGTGCCAGTAGTATCGGACAGGACAGCTCCTACGAGCAGTACTTC. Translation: CASSIGQDSSYEQYF.

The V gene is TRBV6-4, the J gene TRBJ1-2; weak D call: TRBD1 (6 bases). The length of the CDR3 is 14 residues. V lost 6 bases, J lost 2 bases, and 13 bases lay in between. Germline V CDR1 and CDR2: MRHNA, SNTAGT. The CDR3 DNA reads TGTGCCAGCAGGGCTCCGGGGGGCAACTATGGCTACACCTTC. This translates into CASRAPGGNYGYTF.

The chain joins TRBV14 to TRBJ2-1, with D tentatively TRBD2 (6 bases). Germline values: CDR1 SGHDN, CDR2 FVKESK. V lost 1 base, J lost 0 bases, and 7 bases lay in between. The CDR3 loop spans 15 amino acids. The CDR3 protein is CASSQVRDSYNEQFF. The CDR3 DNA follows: TGTGCCAGCAGCCAAGTGCGGGACTCCTACAATGAGCAGTTCTTC.

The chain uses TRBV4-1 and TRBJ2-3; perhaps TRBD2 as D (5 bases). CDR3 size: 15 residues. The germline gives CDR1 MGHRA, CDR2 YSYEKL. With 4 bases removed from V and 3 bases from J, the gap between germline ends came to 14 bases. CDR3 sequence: CASSPVGEITDTQYF. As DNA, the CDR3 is TGCGCCAGCAGCCCCGTCGGGGAGATAACAGATACGCAGTATTTT.

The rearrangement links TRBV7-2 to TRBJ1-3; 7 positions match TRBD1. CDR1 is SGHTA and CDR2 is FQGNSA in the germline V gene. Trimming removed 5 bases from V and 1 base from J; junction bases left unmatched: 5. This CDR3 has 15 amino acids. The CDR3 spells CASSPTTGSGNTIYF. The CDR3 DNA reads TGTGCCAGCAGCCCCACGACAGGGTCTGGAAACACCATATATTTT.

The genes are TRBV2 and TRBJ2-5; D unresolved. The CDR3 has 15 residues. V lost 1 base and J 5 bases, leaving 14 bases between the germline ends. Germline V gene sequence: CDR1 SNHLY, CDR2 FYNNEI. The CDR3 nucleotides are TGTGCCAGCAGTGAAGTAGTGACTGTTGGGGAGACCCAGTACTTC. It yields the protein CASSEVVTVGETQYF.

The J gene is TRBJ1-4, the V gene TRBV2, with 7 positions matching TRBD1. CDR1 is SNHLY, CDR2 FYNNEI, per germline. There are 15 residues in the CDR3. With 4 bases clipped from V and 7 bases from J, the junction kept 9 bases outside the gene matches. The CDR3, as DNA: TGTGCCAGCAGTGCCCTAGGGGGCGTAGCTGAAAAACTGTTTTTT. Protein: CASSALGGVAEKLFF.

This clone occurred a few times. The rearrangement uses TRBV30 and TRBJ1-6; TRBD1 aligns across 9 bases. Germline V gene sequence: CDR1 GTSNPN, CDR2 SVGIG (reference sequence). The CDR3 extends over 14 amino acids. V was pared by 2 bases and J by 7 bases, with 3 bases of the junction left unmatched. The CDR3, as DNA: TGTGCCTGGAGTCTCGGACAGGGGAATTCACCCCTCCACTTT. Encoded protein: CAWSLGQGNSPLHF.